The clone carrying this TCR beta chain was found many times. This entry comes from a study of neurological immune-mediated disorders. 5'RACE employing 10-nucleotide random UMIs yielded the cDNA. Per sequencing run, 15-18 subjects together gave over 170 million TCR-beta sequences. TCRdb reprocessed the 5' RACE reads via MiXCR and lists one record per CDR3 protein. Among 93,000 or so distinct CDR3 sequences, roughly 10% were seen once, and the ten largest hold more than 2.5%. The V end was cut by 0 bases, the J end by 4 bases, with 14 bases between. CDR1 is MGHRA and CDR2 is YSYEKL in the germline V gene. The CDR3 has 16 residues. Specified time point: longitudinal time-point 3.

The sample taken for sequencing was PBMCs. V is TRBV4-1 and J is TRBJ2-3; D may be TRBD2 (5 bases). This receptor was taken from a female donor with HTLV-1-associated myelopathy (HAM/TSP). This CDR3 is CASSQDGGWVADTQYF. CDR3 in DNA: TGCGCCAGCAGCCAAGATGGCGGGTGGGTCGCAGATACGCAGTATTTT.